This T cell receptor (beta chain) emerged from a study of CD8 T cells in ankylosing spondylitis. Study-wide results and caveats: Earlier authors reported some of these motif variants in reactive arthritis synovial fluid and blood. A TCR beta motif of eight highly homologous variants appeared characteristic of ankylosing spondylitis blood.

TCRdb independently ran MiXCR on the 5' RACE reads; one entry per CDR3 protein. Among about 360,000 distinct CDR3 sequences listed, approximately 20% were seen once. V trimming: 3 bases; J trimming: 5 bases; junction bases outside the gene matches: 4. The CDR3 is 15 residues long. The germline gives CDR1 MNHEY, CDR2 SMNVEV (reference sequence). This clonotype was detected only a few times. Its target is not known. The sequenced material came from blood, either unsorted or a sorted T cell fraction (not recorded which). The chain carries TRBV27 and TRBJ2-5, with 12 positions matching TRBD1. The receptor comes from a male donor with ankylosing spondylitis or in good health (not recorded which). The CDR3 loop reads CASSLGTGGSETQYF. CDR3 nucleotide sequence: TGTGCCAGCAGTTTGGGGACAGGGGGCTCTGAGACCCAGTACTTC.